The entry below gives a single T cell receptor (beta chain) sequence along with its context. Its antigen remains unidentified. No per-base quality is available; no much larger clone lies one base away. This sample is part of a study of T cell responses to AZD1222 COVID-19 vaccine (dated by TCRdb to 2020 to 2022). Describing the broader study: AZD1222 recipients with second doses at about 4 weeks or about 12 weeks were pooled, because spike-specific TCR depth and breadth did not differ between schedules. TCR sequencing was performed for roughly 240 trial participants, of whom about 210 were given two doses of AZD1222 and 26 were given two doses of MenACWY control vaccine. Trial participants were enrolled by age into 18-55, 56-69 and 70-plus year subgroups, with approximately 150, 28 and 58 TCR-sequenced participants respectively. The full study reports these points: A significant rise in spike-specific TCR breadth and depth was observed after two AZD1222 doses relative to day 0 and relative to MenACWY recipients. Most participants were white British and females outnumbered males, and the authors suggested that clonal diversity may have been underestimated. The 56-69-year group was small, and its depth increase did not reach significance, likely because of low power. Conclusions about previously exposed vaccinees are limited because only a handful of AZD1222 recipients were SARS-CoV-2 seropositive at baseline. The vaccine-associated CD4 TCRs covered the entire spike protein, and the dominant responses fell in regions 160-218 and 743-854. Because no day 14 peak-response samples were available, repertoires were characterized only after the peak T cell response. Epitopes outside the regions mutated in the B.1.351 and B.1.1.7 variants were reportedly recognized by nearly half of the unique spike-specific TCRs.

The CDR3 regions of human TCRbeta chains were analyzed by immunosequencing. In the paper's pipeline: Repertoire TCRs were matched against a reference library of SARS-CoV-2-specific TCRs generated with the MIRA antigen-specificity platform. Breadth was defined as the fraction of unique TCRs that were SARS-CoV-2-associated. Depth was defined as the fraction of total T cells that were SARS-CoV-2-associated. Using the MIRA data, each spike-specific TCR was assigned both to the spike region to which the TCR was reactive and to a CD4 or CD8 class. Log10-transformed breadth and depth values were compared by one-way ANOVA with Sidak's multiple comparisons tests. What TCRdb holds here is the immuneACCESS table cut down to in-frame rearrangements. Part of the clones is not present; checked against another copy, under half of the missing clones reflect an unresolved V gene, and the others are unexplained. That table furnishes V, J and clone size, whereas the DNA furnished D and trimming. In this sample the table shows around 170,000 clones, 75% to 95% of which occur a single time. The top ten clonotypes cover around 1.5% of the sample.

Sample time point, as interpreted from the label and publication: baseline before first vaccination. The vaccinee samples were drawn from two UK trials, COV001 and COV002, one of which was a single-blind randomized controlled phase 2/3 trial testing AZD1222 (ChAdOx1 nCoV-19) in healthy adults. For TCRbeta chain sequencing, PBMC samples were collected from trial participants at day 0 and at day 28 after the second dose. Trimming accounts for 0 bases at V and 7 bases at J, while the number of junction bases matched to no gene is 6. According to the germline V gene, CDR1 reads SGDLS and CDR2 reads YYNGEE. The CDR3 runs 15 amino acids, cysteine and phenylalanine included. Only the CDR3 portion is preserved as DNA: 45 bases, with reading frame beginning at the first base.

The sequence is built from TRBV9 and TRBJ1-4; TRBD1 agrees with 7 junctional bases. This material consisted of peripheral blood, taken on day 0 of AZD1222 vaccination. This sequence originates from an adult in good health. The DNA sequence is as follows: TGTGCCAGCAGCGTAGTGGGGACAGTGGGTGAAAAACTGTTTTTT. Its protein product is CASSVVGTVGEKLFF. Reference TRBV9 and TRBJ1-4 proteins supply the regions before and after the CDR3; the full variable domain is: DSGVTQTPKHLITATGQRVTLRCSPRSGDLSVYWYQQSLDQGLQFLIQYYNGEERAKGNILERFSAQQFPDLHSELNLSSLELGDSALYFCASSVVGTVGEKLFFGSGTQLSVL.